A selection of T cell receptor beta chains follows, all from one sample in a study of T cell responses to AZD1222 COVID-19 vaccine. TCRdb's copy holds only in-frame clones and misses some; the assay was immunoSEQ multiplex PCR. The table shows some 110,000 clones, with more than 80% occurring only once. The sequencing used peripheral blood, collected 28 days after the second AZD1222 dose. Receptors were obtained from an adult who received the AZD1222 COVID-19 vaccine. CDR3s include the opening cysteine and the closing phenylalanine or tryptophan. Fields, in order: V gene, J gene, clone size, D gene, CDR3 DNA, CDR3 protein. The D gene is left open where the match is weak. Expanded clones get a size class; other rows say once, few or many, or leave the size out.

v_call: TRBV18
j_call: TRBJ1-5
clone_size: few
d_call: .
cdr3_nt: TGTGCCAGCTCACCGCCCTCAACAGCTAGCAATCAGCCCCAGCATTTT
cdr3_aa: CASSPPSTASNQPQHF

v_call: TRBV6-5
j_call: TRBJ1-5
clone_size: .
d_call: TRBD1
cdr3_nt: TGTGCCAGCAGCCGGTTGGGACAGGGAAATCAGCCCCAGCATTTT
cdr3_aa: CASSRLGQGNQPQHF

v_call: TRBV5-1
j_call: TRBJ2-5
clone_size: .
d_call: .
cdr3_nt: TGCGCCAGCAGCTTGGGGACTACCCAAGAGACCCAGTACTTC
cdr3_aa: CASSLGTTQETQYF

v_call: TRBV19
j_call: TRBJ2-5
clone_size: .
d_call: .
cdr3_nt: TGTGCCAGTAGTATAGGGGTTCGAGAGACCCAGTACTTC
cdr3_aa: CASSIGVRETQYF

v_call: TRBV7-8
j_call: TRBJ2-2
clone_size: .
d_call: TRBD1
cdr3_nt: TGTGCCAGCAGCCCCCCCCGGTGGGCAGGGGGACGGACCGGGGAGCTGTTTTTT
cdr3_aa: CASSPPRWAGGRTGELFF

v_call: TRBV5-1
j_call: TRBJ2-5
clone_size: .
d_call: TRBD1
cdr3_nt: TGCGCCAGCAGCCTGGGGACAGGCCAACGGGGAGAGACCCAGTACTTC
cdr3_aa: CASSLGTGQRGETQYF

v_call: TRBV5-4
j_call: TRBJ2-5
clone_size: .
d_call: TRBD2
cdr3_nt: TGTGCCAGCAGCGTAGGTGGGGGGGTCTCCCAAGAGACCCAGTACTTC
cdr3_aa: CASSVGGGVSQETQYF

v_call: TRBV30
j_call: TRBJ2-3
clone_size: .
d_call: .
cdr3_nt: TGTGCCTGGAGTGTCTGGATGACAGATACGCAGTATTTT
cdr3_aa: CAWSVWMTDTQYF

v_call: TRBV19
j_call: TRBJ2-7
clone_size: .
d_call: TRBD2
cdr3_nt: TGTGCCAGTAGTCTTAGGACTAGCGGCACCTACGAGCAGTACTTC
cdr3_aa: CASSLRTSGTYEQYF

v_call: TRBV11-2
j_call: TRBJ2-4
clone_size: .
d_call: .
cdr3_nt: TGTGCCAGCAGGCACCTCGGGCCCCAAGGAGCCAAAAACATTCAGTACTTC
cdr3_aa: CASRHLGPQGAKNIQYF

v_call: TRBV6-2/TRBV6-3
j_call: TRBJ2-5
clone_size: .
d_call: TRBD2
cdr3_nt: TGTGCCAGCAGTCCCGGGACTAGCGGCCCCCAAGAGACCCAGTACTTC
cdr3_aa: CASSPGTSGPQETQYF

v_call: TRBV3-1/TRBV3-2
j_call: TRBJ1-1
clone_size: few
d_call: .
cdr3_nt: TGTGCCAGCAGCCGTCGACAGAAGAACACTGAAGCTTTCTTT
cdr3_aa: CASSRRQKNTEAFF

v_call: TRBV2
j_call: TRBJ1-1
clone_size: .
d_call: .
cdr3_nt: TGTGCCAGCAGTGACCCCGGGCAGGGTGCTGAAGCTTTCTTT
cdr3_aa: CASSDPGQGAEAFF

v_call: TRBV19
j_call: TRBJ1-5
clone_size: .
d_call: .
cdr3_nt: TGTGCCAGTAAACCTTCAATCAATCAGCCCCAGCATTTT
cdr3_aa: CASKPSINQPQHF

v_call: TRBV12-3/TRBV12-4
j_call: TRBJ1-1
clone_size: .
d_call: TRBD1
cdr3_nt: TGTGCCAGCAGGAACAGGGGTAACACTGAAGCTTTCTTT
cdr3_aa: CASRNRGNTEAFF

v_call: TRBV30
j_call: TRBJ1-1
clone_size: .
d_call: TRBD1
cdr3_nt: TGTGCCTGGAGCATAGGACGGACAGGGAACACTGAAGCTTTCTTT
cdr3_aa: CAWSIGRTGNTEAFF

v_call: TRBV7-9
j_call: TRBJ2-4
clone_size: .
d_call: .
cdr3_nt: TGTGCCAGCAGCTTCCTAGTAGCCCAAGACTTAGCCAAAAACATTCAGTACTTC
cdr3_aa: CASSFLVAQDLAKNIQYF

v_call: TRBV28
j_call: TRBJ2-3
clone_size: .
d_call: TRBD1
cdr3_nt: TGTGCCAGCAGTTTAAGACAGGGTTCAGGTCGGACAGATACGCAGTATTTT
cdr3_aa: CASSLRQGSGRTDTQYF

v_call: TRBV19
j_call: TRBJ1-6
clone_size: .
d_call: .
cdr3_nt: TGTGCCAGCTCCTCCGGGACGGTAGTTATAGCACCCCTCCACTTT
cdr3_aa: CASSSGTVVIAPLHF

v_call: TRBV3-1/TRBV3-2
j_call: TRBJ2-1
clone_size: .
d_call: TRBD2
cdr3_nt: TGTGCCAGCAGCCAAGATCTAGCGGACAACTACAATGAGCAGTTCTTC
cdr3_aa: CASSQDLADNYNEQFF

v_call: TRBV24-1
j_call: TRBJ2-1
clone_size: .
d_call: .
cdr3_nt: TGTGCCACCAGCAAGTTCATCGGGACACAGTACAATGAGCAGTTCTTC
cdr3_aa: CATSKFIGTQYNEQFF

v_call: TRBV10-3
j_call: TRBJ2-7
clone_size: few
d_call: .
cdr3_nt: TGTGCCATCAGTGAAGTGGGCGACAGCTACCCGGTAGTATACGAGCAGTACTTC
cdr3_aa: CAISEVGDSYPVVYEQYF

v_call: TRBV10-3
j_call: TRBJ2-7
clone_size: .
d_call: TRBD2
cdr3_nt: TGTGCCATCAGTGAGTTTACACCGGGACTAGCGGACTACGAGCAGTACTTC
cdr3_aa: CAISEFTPGLADYEQYF

v_call: TRBV3-1/TRBV3-2
j_call: TRBJ1-2
clone_size: .
d_call: .
cdr3_nt: TGTGCCAGCAGCCAATTCGGAAATTGGGAGGGGTCCTTC
cdr3_aa: CASSQFGNWEGSF

v_call: TRBV6-1
j_call: TRBJ1-1
clone_size: once
d_call: .
cdr3_nt: TGTGCCAGCAGTGAAGGCCCTCGGGCATTTACTGAAGCTTTCTTT
cdr3_aa: CASSEGPRAFTEAFF

v_call: TRBV10-2
j_call: TRBJ1-5
clone_size: .
d_call: .
cdr3_nt: TGCGCCAGCAGTGAGTCGGGGGGGGATCAGCCCCAGCATTTT
cdr3_aa: CASSESGGDQPQHF

v_call: TRBV24-1
j_call: TRBJ2-1
clone_size: .
d_call: TRBD1
cdr3_nt: TGTGCCACCAGGCGGACAGGGGTAGGTGAGCAGTTCTTC
cdr3_aa: CATRRTGVGEQFF

v_call: TRBV5-4
j_call: TRBJ2-2
clone_size: .
d_call: .
cdr3_nt: TGTGCCAGCAGCTCCCGAGGAGGGGAGCTGTTTTTT
cdr3_aa: CASSSRGGELFF

v_call: TRBV7-2
j_call: TRBJ1-3
clone_size: .
d_call: .
cdr3_nt: TGTGCCAGCAGCTTACTTGGACACTTGAACTCTGGAAACACCATATATTTT
cdr3_aa: CASSLLGHLNSGNTIYF

v_call: TRBV12-5
j_call: TRBJ1-5
clone_size: .
d_call: .
cdr3_nt: TGTGCTAGTGGTTTATCTTTTGGACCCCAGCATTTT
cdr3_aa: CASGLSFGPQHF

v_call: TRBV5-6
j_call: TRBJ2-7
clone_size: once
d_call: .
cdr3_nt: TGTGCCAGCAGCTTACAGGGTTCCTACGAGCAGTACTTC
cdr3_aa: CASSLQGSYEQYF

v_call: TRBV20-1
j_call: TRBJ1-3
clone_size: .
d_call: TRBD1
cdr3_nt: TGCAGTGTAGGGACAGGCCACACCATATATTTT
cdr3_aa: CSVGTGHTIYF

v_call: TRBV2
j_call: TRBJ2-5
clone_size: .
d_call: .
cdr3_nt: TGTGCCAGCAGTGAATCCGGCCGGGAGACCCAGTACTTC
cdr3_aa: CASSESGRETQYF

v_call: TRBV7-8
j_call: TRBJ1-5
clone_size: .
d_call: .
cdr3_nt: TGTGCCAGCAGCTTAGCGGGGATAAGCAATCAGCCCCAGCATTTT
cdr3_aa: CASSLAGISNQPQHF

v_call: TRBV5-4
j_call: TRBJ1-3
clone_size: .
d_call: .
cdr3_nt: TGTGCCAGCAGCTTGGCTCCGGGGACCGGAAACACCATATATTTT
cdr3_aa: CASSLAPGTGNTIYF

v_call: TRBV29-1
j_call: TRBJ2-2
clone_size: .
d_call: TRBD1
cdr3_nt: TGCAGCGCCTTAAGGGACAGGGGGACCGGGGAGCTGTTTTTT
cdr3_aa: CSALRDRGTGELFF

v_call: TRBV6-2/TRBV6-3
j_call: TRBJ2-1
clone_size: .
d_call: TRBD2
cdr3_nt: TGTGCCAGCAGCAGCGGGGGCCTCTCCTACAATGAGCAGTTCTTC
cdr3_aa: CASSSGGLSYNEQFF

v_call: TRBV7-9
j_call: TRBJ2-7
clone_size: .
d_call: .
cdr3_nt: TGTGCCAGCGGGGTACTGTGGGTGGGCTCCTACGAGCAGTACTTC
cdr3_aa: CASGVLWVGSYEQYF

v_call: TRBV5-6
j_call: TRBJ2-5
clone_size: .
d_call: .
cdr3_nt: TGTGCCAGCAGCTTGACAGGAGAGACCCAGTACTTC
cdr3_aa: CASSLTGETQYF

v_call: TRBV5-4
j_call: TRBJ1-2
clone_size: .
d_call: .
cdr3_nt: TGTGCCAGCAGCTTGGGGGGGCAATTCCACTATGGCTACACCTTC
cdr3_aa: CASSLGGQFHYGYTF

v_call: TRBV6-5
j_call: TRBJ2-1
clone_size: .
d_call: .
cdr3_nt: TGTGCCAGCAAGCCCCCGGGGGTTAGCAATGAGCAGTTCTTC
cdr3_aa: CASKPPGVSNEQFF

v_call: TRBV9
j_call: TRBJ1-2
clone_size: .
d_call: .
cdr3_nt: TGTGCCAGCAGCGTATACGGAGCTAACTATGGCTACACCTTC
cdr3_aa: CASSVYGANYGYTF

v_call: TRBV11-2
j_call: TRBJ1-1
clone_size: .
d_call: .
cdr3_nt: TGTGCCAGCAGCTTAGACCCCGACACTGAAGCTTTCTTT
cdr3_aa: CASSLDPDTEAFF

v_call: TRBV12-3/TRBV12-4
j_call: TRBJ2-7
clone_size: .
d_call: .
cdr3_nt: TGTGCCAGCAGGCCCAACGGGGGCGAGCAGTACTTC
cdr3_aa: CASRPNGGEQYF

v_call: TRBV11-2
j_call: TRBJ2-1
clone_size: .
d_call: .
cdr3_nt: TGTGCCAGCAGCTTAGACGGGAAGTATGAGCAGTTCTTC
cdr3_aa: CASSLDGKYEQFF

v_call: TRBV6-5
j_call: TRBJ1-2
clone_size: .
d_call: .
cdr3_nt: TGTGCCAGCAGGGCTTTAGGGGCGCGCTATGGCTACACCTTC
cdr3_aa: CASRALGARYGYTF

v_call: TRBV7-9
j_call: TRBJ1-1
clone_size: few
d_call: .
cdr3_nt: TGTGCCAGCAGCCCCTCCGACGGATACAAGACTGAAGCTTTCTTT
cdr3_aa: CASSPSDGYKTEAFF

v_call: TRBV3-1/TRBV3-2
j_call: TRBJ2-7
clone_size: .
d_call: .
cdr3_nt: TGTGCCAGCAGCCAAGATCTTGTTCGCTACGAGCAGTACTTC
cdr3_aa: CASSQDLVRYEQYF

v_call: TRBV6-5
j_call: TRBJ2-7
clone_size: .
d_call: .
cdr3_nt: TGTGCCAGCAGTCCCAGGGAGTACTCCTACGAGCAGTACTTC
cdr3_aa: CASSPREYSYEQYF

v_call: TRBV2
j_call: TRBJ1-5
clone_size: .
d_call: TRBD1
cdr3_nt: TGTGCCAGCAGTGAAATAGGGACAGCGAGTCAGCCCCAGCATTTT
cdr3_aa: CASSEIGTASQPQHF

v_call: TRBV19
j_call: TRBJ1-5
clone_size: .
d_call: TRBD1
cdr3_nt: TGTGCCAGTAGCCAATATGGGACAGGCCCTCGATGGAGCAATCAGCCCCAGCATTTT
cdr3_aa: CASSQYGTGPRWSNQPQHF

v_call: TRBV25-1
j_call: TRBJ1-5
clone_size: .
d_call: .
cdr3_nt: TGTGCCAGCAGTGACCCCGGGGCAGGGGTTAGCCAGCCCCAGCATTTT
cdr3_aa: CASSDPGAGVSQPQHF

v_call: TRBV5-6
j_call: TRBJ1-2
clone_size: .
d_call: .
cdr3_nt: TGTGCCAGCAGCTTTGGGACGGAATTCTATGGCTACACCTTC
cdr3_aa: CASSFGTEFYGYTF

v_call: TRBV3-1/TRBV3-2
j_call: TRBJ2-2
clone_size: .
d_call: TRBD2
cdr3_nt: TGTGCCAGCAGCCAAGGACTAGCGGGGGGGCGTGTCACCGGGGAGCTGTTTTTT
cdr3_aa: CASSQGLAGGRVTGELFF

v_call: TRBV13
j_call: TRBJ2-3
clone_size: .
d_call: .
cdr3_nt: TGTGCCAACGATGACGGCGAAAAGACAGATACGCAGTATTTT
cdr3_aa: CANDDGEKTDTQYF

v_call: TRBV6-5
j_call: TRBJ1-3
clone_size: .
d_call: .
cdr3_nt: TGTGCCACTGGGCTCTCTGGAAACACCATATATTTT
cdr3_aa: CATGLSGNTIYF

v_call: TRBV18
j_call: TRBJ2-3
clone_size: .
d_call: TRBD2
cdr3_nt: TGTGCCAGCTCACCATACGGGGCTAGCGGAACTTATACGCAGTATTTT
cdr3_aa: CASSPYGASGTYTQYF

v_call: TRBV3-1/TRBV3-2
j_call: TRBJ1-5
clone_size: few
d_call: .
cdr3_nt: TGTGCCAGCAGCCAAGTACCCATCAATCAGCCCCAGCATTTT
cdr3_aa: CASSQVPINQPQHF

v_call: TRBV5-1
j_call: TRBJ2-4
clone_size: .
d_call: TRBD1
cdr3_nt: TGCGCCAGCAGCTTGGGCAGGGGGCATAACATTCAGTACTTC
cdr3_aa: CASSLGRGHNIQYF